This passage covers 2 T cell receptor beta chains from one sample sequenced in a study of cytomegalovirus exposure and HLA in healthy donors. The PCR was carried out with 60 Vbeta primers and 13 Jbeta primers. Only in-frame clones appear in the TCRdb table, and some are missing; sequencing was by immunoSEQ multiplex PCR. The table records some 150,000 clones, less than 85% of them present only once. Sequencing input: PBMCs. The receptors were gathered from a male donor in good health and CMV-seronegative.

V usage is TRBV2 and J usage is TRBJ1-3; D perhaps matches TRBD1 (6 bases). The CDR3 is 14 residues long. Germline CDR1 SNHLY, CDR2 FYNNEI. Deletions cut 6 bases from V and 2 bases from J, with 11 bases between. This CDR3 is CASRRTEPGNTIYF. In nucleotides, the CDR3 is TGTGCCAGCAGACGGACAGAGCCTGGAAACACCATATATTTT. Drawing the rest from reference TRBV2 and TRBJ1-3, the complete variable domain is EPEVTQTPSHQVTQMGQEVILRCVPISNHLYFYWYRQILGQKVEFLVSFYNNEISEKSEIFDDQFSVERPDGSNFTLKIRSTKLEDSAMYFCASRRTEPGNTIYFGEGSWLTVV.

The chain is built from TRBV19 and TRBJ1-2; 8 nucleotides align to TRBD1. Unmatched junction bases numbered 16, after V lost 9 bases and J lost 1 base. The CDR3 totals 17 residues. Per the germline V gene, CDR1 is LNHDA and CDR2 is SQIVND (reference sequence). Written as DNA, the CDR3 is TGTGCCAGCACAGGTGGCAGGGGGCGCGTCCATAACTATGGCTACACCTTC. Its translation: CASTGGRGRVHNYGYTF.